Listed below are T cell receptor beta chains from one sample, sequenced in a study of T-cell reconstitution after alpha-beta-depleted transplantation in children. Using its own MiXCR run on the PCR reads, TCRdb lists one record per CDR3 protein. The repertoire holds about 250,000 distinct CDR3 sequences, with more than 20% as singletons. This sample comprised PBMCs, mostly from graft donor cells, obtained 360 days after TCRalphabeta/CD19-depleted stem cell transplant. These receptors all stem from a female patient between 2 and 15 years old who had a stem cell transplant for congenital amegakaryocytic thrombocytopenia, so the T cells may come from the graft donor. The CDR3 runs from the conserved cysteine through the conserved F or W. Each record gives: D gene, J gene, clone size, V gene, CDR3 protein, CDR3 DNA. The D gene is left open where the match is weak. Size is stated for part of the rows, as once, few or many counts, or as a class when the clone is expanded.

TRBD2,TRBJ2-1,few,TRBV20-1,CSAPTSGGQDEQFF,TGCAGTGCTCCGACTAGCGGGGGGCAAGATGAGCAGTTCTTC
-,TRBJ2-2,-,TRBV3-1,CASSPTIPNTGELFF,TGTGCCAGCAGCCCAACTATACCGAACACCGGGGAGCTGTTTTTT
-,TRBJ2-7,-,TRBV30,CAWSIRAGALGEQYF,TGTGCCTGGAGCATAAGGGCCGGAGCCCTGGGCGAGCAGTACTTC
TRBD1,TRBJ2-7,few,TRBV3-1,CASSQDNRDRGDEQYF,TGTGCCAGCAGCCAAGACAACCGGGACAGGGGGGACGAGCAGTACTTC
TRBD2,TRBJ2-7,-,TRBV28,CASSAGVNYEQYF,TGTGCCAGCTCTGCGGGGGTGAACTACGAGCAGTACTTC
TRBD2,TRBJ2-7,-,TRBV28,CASSLTSGIYEQYF,TGTGCCAGCAGTTTAACTAGCGGGATCTACGAGCAGTACTTC
TRBD2,TRBJ2-7,-,TRBV10-1,CASSVGGSYEQYF,TGCGCCAGCAGTGTCGGGGGGTCCTACGAGCAGTACTTC
TRBD1,TRBJ2-7,-,TRBV6-1,CASSPDRPGWEQYF,TGTGCCAGCAGTCCGGACAGGCCCGGCTGGGAGCAGTACTTC
TRBD2,TRBJ2-7,-,TRBV4-1,CASSLLAGGTSYEQYF,TGCGCCAGCAGCCTCCTAGCGGGAGGGACATCCTACGAGCAGTACTTC
-,TRBJ2-7,once,TRBV10-3,CAISEDPTDRSDEQYF,TGTGCCATCAGTGAGGACCCCACCGACAGGTCCGACGAGCAGTACTTC